This TCR beta chain was sequenced for a study of identical twins. TCRdb reprocessed the 5' RACE reads via MiXCR and lists one record per CDR3 protein. The sample records hundreds of thousands of distinct CDR3 sequences, 12% being singletons. Study-level findings and limits: Some out-of-frame alpha sequences were shared by twins, and these showed excess low generation probability. Its conclusions, products of cross-sectional statistical analysis, did not come from following the same donors.

This clonotype showed up just a few times. What it binds is not known. CDR3 length equals 15 residues. CDR1 is MNHEY, CDR2 SVGAGI, per germline. V dropped 0 bases and J dropped 5 bases, with 13 bases sitting between them. These sequences were also reported in another study, on yellow fever vaccine responses in identical twins.

The source is a woman under 30 in good health. The chain joins TRBV6-5 to TRBJ1-2; D gene unclear. Sequenced input: PBMCs. CDR3: CASSYSGSPGYGYTF. DNA of the CDR3: TGTGCCAGCAGTTACTCCGGGTCGCCTGGTTATGGCTACACCTTC.